This is a list of T cell receptor beta chains from one sample in a study of Ad26.COV2.S vaccination and SARS-CoV-2 variants. Method: immunoSEQ multiplex PCR; TCRdb's copy keeps in-frame clones and lacks some. The sample yields under 600,000 clones, 70% to 90% seen once. Sequenced material: peripheral blood, taken in a trial of Ad26.COV2.S vaccine versus placebo. These receptors were obtained from a person between 18 and 59 years old who received the Ad26.COV2.S COVID-19 vaccine or a placebo. The CDR3 runs from the conserved cysteine through the conserved F or W. Fields, in order: CDR3 protein, CDR3 DNA, D gene, J gene, V gene, clone size. D genes are given only for firm matches. Expanded clones get a size class; other rows say once, few or many, or leave the size out.

cdr3_aa: CASSPPPYSPGQGRDEQFF
cdr3_nt: TGTGCCAGCTCACCGCCTCCCTATTCTCCGGGACAGGGAAGAGATGAGCAGTTCTTC
d_call: TRBD1
j_call: TRBJ2-1
v_call: TRBV18
clone_size: many

cdr3_aa: CASRQNAGQTYEQYF
cdr3_nt: TGTGCCAGCCGACAAAACGCGGGACAGACCTACGAGCAGTACTTC
d_call: -
j_call: TRBJ2-7
v_call: TRBV19
clone_size: few

cdr3_aa: CASSPGPRLWQAYNEQFF
cdr3_nt: TGTGCCAGCAGCCCCGGGCCAAGGCTATGGCAGGCCTACAATGAGCAGTTCTTC
d_call: -
j_call: TRBJ2-1
v_call: TRBV28
clone_size: -

cdr3_aa: CSAWGRDYEQYF
cdr3_nt: TGCAGCGCGTGGGGGCGCGATTACGAGCAGTACTTC
d_call: -
j_call: TRBJ2-7
v_call: TRBV29-1
clone_size: once

cdr3_aa: CASSPMGNQPQHF
cdr3_nt: TGTGCCAGCAGCCCAATGGGCAATCAGCCCCAGCATTTT
d_call: -
j_call: TRBJ1-5
v_call: TRBV27
clone_size: -

cdr3_aa: CASSRTGASNTEAFF
cdr3_nt: TGTGCCAGCAGCCGGACAGGGGCCTCGAACACTGAAGCTTTCTTT
d_call: TRBD1
j_call: TRBJ1-1
v_call: TRBV27
clone_size: -

cdr3_aa: CASSPQAAGGETGEQYF
cdr3_nt: TGTGCCAGCTCACCACAGGCCGCGGGAGGTGAGACAGGCGAGCAGTACTTC
d_call: TRBD2
j_call: TRBJ2-7
v_call: TRBV18
clone_size: -

cdr3_aa: CASSPLPGPEAFF
cdr3_nt: TGTGCCAGCTCACCATTGCCAGGTCCTGAAGCTTTCTTT
d_call: -
j_call: TRBJ1-1
v_call: TRBV18
clone_size: -

cdr3_aa: CASSLAQNTEAFF
cdr3_nt: TGTGCCAGCAGTTTGGCCCAGAACACTGAAGCTTTCTTT
d_call: -
j_call: TRBJ1-1
v_call: TRBV28
clone_size: -

cdr3_aa: CASSQEYGRGPSSGNTIYF
cdr3_nt: TGTGCCAGCAGCCAAGAATACGGCAGGGGGCCAAGCTCTGGAAACACCATATATTTT
d_call: TRBD1
j_call: TRBJ1-3
v_call: TRBV4-2
clone_size: -

cdr3_aa: CASTPGQGPNTEAFF
cdr3_nt: TGTGCCAGCACCCCGGGACAGGGACCTAACACTGAAGCTTTCTTT
d_call: TRBD1
j_call: TRBJ1-1
v_call: TRBV13
clone_size: -

cdr3_aa: CASSYSWGQNTEAFF
cdr3_nt: TGTGCCAGCAGTTACTCGTGGGGGCAGAACACTGAAGCTTTCTTT
d_call: -
j_call: TRBJ1-1
v_call: TRBV6-5
clone_size: -

cdr3_aa: CASSLGPSSYNEQFF
cdr3_nt: TGTGCCAGCAGCCTAGGCCCTAGCTCCTACAATGAGCAGTTCTTC
d_call: -
j_call: TRBJ2-1
v_call: TRBV11-2
clone_size: -

cdr3_aa: CASSVGMGAYEQYF
cdr3_nt: TGCGCCAGCAGCGTGGGGATGGGCGCCTACGAGCAGTACTTC
d_call: -
j_call: TRBJ2-7
v_call: TRBV5-1
clone_size: -

cdr3_aa: CASSYTEMNTEAFF
cdr3_nt: TGTGCCAGCAGTTATACAGAAATGAACACTGAAGCTTTCTTT
d_call: -
j_call: TRBJ1-1
v_call: TRBV6-6
clone_size: -

cdr3_aa: CASSLGDYNEQFF
cdr3_nt: TGCGCCAGCAGCTTGGGGGATTACAATGAGCAGTTCTTC
d_call: -
j_call: TRBJ2-1
v_call: TRBV5-1
clone_size: -

cdr3_aa: CASSIGKRGRNQPQHF
cdr3_nt: TGTGCCAGTAGTATAGGGAAACGGGGCCGCAATCAGCCCCAGCATTTT
d_call: -
j_call: TRBJ1-5
v_call: TRBV19
clone_size: -

cdr3_aa: CASSPGTDNEQFF
cdr3_nt: TGTGCCAGCTCACCGGGGACAGACAATGAGCAGTTCTTC
d_call: TRBD1
j_call: TRBJ2-1
v_call: TRBV18
clone_size: -

cdr3_aa: CASSNRLAVTDTQYF
cdr3_nt: TGTGCCAGCAGTAATAGACTAGCGGTTACAGATACGCAGTATTTT
d_call: TRBD2
j_call: TRBJ2-3
v_call: TRBV2
clone_size: -

cdr3_aa: CASSSGGYTF
cdr3_nt: TGTGCCAGCAGTTCCGGGGGGTACACCTTC
d_call: -
j_call: TRBJ1-2
v_call: TRBV28
clone_size: -

cdr3_aa: CASRGQGNQPQHF
cdr3_nt: TGTGCCAGCAGGGGCCAGGGGAATCAGCCCCAGCATTTT
d_call: -
j_call: TRBJ1-5
v_call: TRBV2
clone_size: -

cdr3_aa: CTSSMLQGGYYSNQPQHF
cdr3_nt: TGTACCAGTAGTATGCTGCAAGGGGGCTACTATAGCAATCAGCCCCAGCATTTT
d_call: TRBD1
j_call: TRBJ1-5
v_call: TRBV19
clone_size: -

cdr3_aa: CASSQGIGKVYGYTF
cdr3_nt: TGTGCCAGCAGCCAAGGGATAGGAAAAGTCTATGGCTACACCTTC
d_call: -
j_call: TRBJ1-2
v_call: TRBV3-1/TRBV3-2
clone_size: -

cdr3_aa: CASSPRQGGEAFF
cdr3_nt: TGCGCCAGCAGCCCCAGACAGGGGGGTGAAGCTTTCTTT
d_call: TRBD1
j_call: TRBJ1-1
v_call: TRBV4-1
clone_size: -

cdr3_aa: CASSLGQAGVNEQFF
cdr3_nt: TGCGCCAGCAGCTTAGGACAGGCGGGGGTCAATGAGCAGTTCTTC
d_call: -
j_call: TRBJ2-1
v_call: TRBV5-1
clone_size: -

cdr3_aa: CASSWMGKAFF
cdr3_nt: TGTGCCAGCAGTTGGATGGGGAAAGCTTTCTTT
d_call: -
j_call: TRBJ1-1
v_call: TRBV6-5
clone_size: -

cdr3_aa: CAGRTSQSLKQYF
cdr3_nt: TGTGCCGGAAGGACTAGCCAGTCTCTCAAGCAGTACTTC
d_call: TRBD2
j_call: TRBJ2-7
v_call: TRBV9
clone_size: -

cdr3_aa: CASSPGNQETQYF
cdr3_nt: TGTGCCAGCTCACCGGGGAACCAAGAGACCCAGTACTTC
d_call: -
j_call: TRBJ2-5
v_call: TRBV18
clone_size: -

cdr3_aa: CASSLRASGADTQYF
cdr3_nt: TGTGCCAGCAGCTTGAGGGCCTCGGGCGCAGATACGCAGTATTTT
d_call: -
j_call: TRBJ2-3
v_call: TRBV5-5
clone_size: -

cdr3_aa: CASSPDSRALMPQHF
cdr3_nt: TGTGCCAGCAGCCCTGATTCGAGGGCCTTGATGCCCCAGCATTTT
d_call: -
j_call: TRBJ1-5
v_call: TRBV2
clone_size: -

cdr3_aa: CASSQDYGQSSYEQYF
cdr3_nt: TGCGCCAGCAGCCAAGACTATGGACAGTCCTCCTACGAGCAGTACTTC
d_call: -
j_call: TRBJ2-7
v_call: TRBV4-3
clone_size: few

cdr3_aa: CATRRGGEAFF
cdr3_nt: TGTGCCACCAGGAGGGGGGGTGAAGCTTTCTTT
d_call: -
j_call: TRBJ1-1
v_call: TRBV19
clone_size: -